The subject of this entry is one T cell receptor beta chain. The entry originates in a study of blood T cell repertoires in COVID-19. The wider study: Italy, Spain and the United States were the sources of the convalescent and acute COVID-19 samples.

The data were produced by immunoSEQ multiplex PCR, yet TCRdb's version contains in-frame clones alone and is incomplete. The repertoire holds about 240,000 clones, with 86% as singletons. Sequencing was carried out using peripheral blood. The TCR was taken from an elderly man with acute or convalescent COVID-19.

This chain's CDR3 is CASHEGQSVGQPQHF. The CDR3 coding sequence is TGTGCCAGCCACGAGGGACAGTCGGTGGGACAGCCCCAGCATTTT. The chain links TRBV6-6 to TRBJ1-5; 7 nucleotides agree with TRBD1. CDR1 and CDR2 from the germline V gene are MNHNY and SVGAGI (reference sequence). This CDR3 is 15 amino acids long. V was pared by 8 bases and J by 7 bases, with 14 bases of the junction left unmatched.